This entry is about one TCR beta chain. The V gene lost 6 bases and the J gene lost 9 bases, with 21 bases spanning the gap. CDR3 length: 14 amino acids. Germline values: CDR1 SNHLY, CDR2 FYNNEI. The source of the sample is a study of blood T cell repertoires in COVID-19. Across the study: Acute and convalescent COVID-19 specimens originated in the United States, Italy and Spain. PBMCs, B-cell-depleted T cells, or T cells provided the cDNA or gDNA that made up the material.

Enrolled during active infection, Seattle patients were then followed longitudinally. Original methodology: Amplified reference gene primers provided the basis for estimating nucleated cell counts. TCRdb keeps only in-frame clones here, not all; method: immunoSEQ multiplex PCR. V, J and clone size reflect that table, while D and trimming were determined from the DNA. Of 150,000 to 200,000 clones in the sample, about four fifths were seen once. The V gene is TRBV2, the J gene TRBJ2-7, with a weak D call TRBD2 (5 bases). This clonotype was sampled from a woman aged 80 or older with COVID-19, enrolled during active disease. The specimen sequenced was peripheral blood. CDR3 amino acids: CASSSRATYEWQYF. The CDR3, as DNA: TGTGCCAGCAGCTCGCGGGCTACCTACGAGTGGCAGTACTTC.